This TCR beta chain came from a study of T cells after yellow fever vaccination. V lost 2 bases, J lost 4 bases, and 14 bases lay in between. CDR1 is ENHRY and CDR2 is SYGVKD in the germline V gene. The CDR3 runs 15 residues. TCRdb re-derived calls from the 5' RACE reads in MiXCR, one entry per CDR3 protein. The data show approximately 450,000 distinct CDR3 sequences, 15% to 20% seen once. The clonotype was recovered from a man aged 18 to 30 who received the YFV17D yellow fever vaccine. The chain combines TRBV10-3 with TRBJ1-2; D gene unclear. The sample was PBMCs, taken before the yellow fever booster vaccination. The CDR3 sequence is CAISEIAGAAYGYTF. CDR3 DNA sequence: TGTGCCATCAGTGAGATAGCCGGCGCTGCCTATGGCTACACCTTC.